This TCR beta chain appears in the sequencing data of a study of blood T cell repertoires in COVID-19. Study details: Researchers got acute and convalescent COVID-19 samples from the United States, Italy and Spain. PBMCs, B-cell-depleted T cells, or T cells provided the cDNA or gDNA that made up the material.

Germline CDR1 and CDR2: MNHEY and SVGEGT. Trimming shortened V by 6 bases and J by 1 base, and 15 bases separated the two germline ends. The CDR3 contains 15 residues. Sequencing was performed with immunoSEQ multiplex PCR; in TCRdb, only in-frame clones are kept and a portion is missing. The table includes about 380,000 clones, around 87% detected once. Enrollees, about 18 to 89 years old, lived in 25 or so US areas. This TCR came from a man aged 25 to 45 who had recovered from COVID-19. Sequences were obtained from PBMCs or T cells enriched from blood (not recorded which). J is TRBJ1-2 and V is TRBV6-2 or TRBV6-3, with TRBD1 as a possible D gene (6 bases). The CDR3 is CASSQDSDYNYGYTF. In nucleotides, the CDR3 is TGTGCCAGCAGCCAGGACAGCGACTATAACTATGGCTACACCTTC.